One sample yielded the 4 T cell receptor beta chains listed below, sequenced in a study of blood T cell repertoires in COVID-19. Generated by immunoSEQ multiplex PCR, the TCRdb table keeps only in-frame clones and is missing some. The sample lists about 280,000 clones; approximately 83% were seen once. The sequencing input was peripheral blood. These receptors came from a woman aged 25 to 39 who had recovered from COVID-19.

On this clone itself: Additional DNA sequences in this sample encode the identical CDR3. DNA for the CDR3: TGTGCCAGCAGCGTAGGTAGCGGGAGCACAGATACGCAGTATTTT. Protein sequence: CASSVGSGSTDTQYF. The rearrangement uses TRBV9 and TRBJ2-3; TRBD2 matches at 7 bases. The CDR3 consists of 15 residues. Trimming cost V 0 bases and J 0 bases; bases outside gene matches: 1. Per germline, CDR1 SGDLS and CDR2 YYNGEE.

The rearrangement links TRBV28 to TRBJ1-5, with 9 bases aligning to TRBD1. The CDR3 consists of 16 residues. Germline V CDR1 and CDR2: MDHEN, SYDVKM. With 5 bases clipped from V and 6 bases from J, the junction kept 11 bases outside the gene matches. The CDR3 DNA is TGTGCCAGCAGTCCGACTGACAGGGGGAGACTTCAGCCCCAGCATTTT. Protein sequence: CASSPTDRGRLQPQHF.

The rearrangement links TRBV5-5 to TRBJ2-7; 13 nucleotides align to TRBD2. V lost 1 base and J lost 6; bases outside the gene matches: 1. This CDR3 is 14 amino acids long. Germline CDR1 and CDR2: SGHKS and YYEKEE (reference sequence). The CDR3 coding sequence is TGTGCCAGCAGCTTGCGACTAGCGGGAGGCGAGCAGTACTTC. It specifies CASSLRLAGGEQYF.

The chain links TRBV5-1 to TRBJ2-5; D call uncertain. Trimming took 0 bases from V and 0 from J, leaving 9 bases between them. The CDR3 loop spans 15 amino acids. CDR1 SGHRS and CDR2 YFSETQ come from the germline V gene. For the CDR3, the DNA is TGCGCCAGCAGCTTGGACGGGTTCTACCAAGAGACCCAGTACTTC. It is translated as CASSLDGFYQETQYF.